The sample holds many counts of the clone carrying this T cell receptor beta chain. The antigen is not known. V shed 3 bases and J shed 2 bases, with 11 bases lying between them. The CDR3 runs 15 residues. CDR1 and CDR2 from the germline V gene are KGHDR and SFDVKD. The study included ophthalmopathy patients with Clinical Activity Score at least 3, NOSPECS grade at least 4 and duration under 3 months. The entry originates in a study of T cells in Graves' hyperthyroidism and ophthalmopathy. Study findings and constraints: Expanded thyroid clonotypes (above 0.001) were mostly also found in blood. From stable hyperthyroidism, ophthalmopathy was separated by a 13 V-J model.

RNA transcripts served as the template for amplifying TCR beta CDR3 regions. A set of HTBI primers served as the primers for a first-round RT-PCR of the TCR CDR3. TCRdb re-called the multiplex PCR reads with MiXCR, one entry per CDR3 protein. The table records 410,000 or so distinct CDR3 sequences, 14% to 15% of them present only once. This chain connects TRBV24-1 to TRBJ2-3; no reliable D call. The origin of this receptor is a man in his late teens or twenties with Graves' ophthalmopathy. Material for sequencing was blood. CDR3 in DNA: TGTGCCACCAGTGATCCGTCCGATTACACAGATACGCAGTATTTT. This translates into CATSDPSDYTDTQYF.